This TCR beta chain was identified during a study of graft-versus-host responses after intestinal transplantation. Study information: For two to four years after anti-thymocyte globulin induction, all recipients took tacrolimus and steroids.

Study findings and constraints: There were GvH clones found in recipient marrow, and some of them appeared first in ileum or blood. High graft-versus-host to host-versus-graft clonal ratios were found in allografts of patients who had graft-donor T cell macrochimerism. Researchers found peak circulating GvH clone levels linked to early post-transplant HvG declines.

CDR1 is LGHNT and CDR2 is FRNRAP in the germline V gene. The ends were cut back, 0 bases at V and 4 bases at J, with 19 bases in the middle. This CDR3 is 18 amino acids long. Data came from immunoSEQ multiplex PCR; TCRdb stores just in-frame clones and leaves some out. The sample shows some 140,000 clones, about 92% of them seen only once. Comment on this clone: The antigen remains undetermined.

This clonotype originated in a human donor who received an intestinal transplant. This specimen consisted of unstimulated CD4+ T cells sorted from spleen or lymph node cells, obtained before intestinal transplant. V usage is TRBV12-5 and J usage is TRBJ2-1; tentatively, D is TRBD2 (7 bases). The chain's CDR3 is CASGLVVVGGALYNEQFF. CDR3 sequence (DNA): TGTGCTAGTGGTTTGGTGGTAGTGGGGGGGGCCCTATACAATGAGCAGTTCTTC. Variable domain in full (rest from reference TRBV12-5 and TRBJ2-1): DARVTQTPRHKVTEMGQEVTMRCQPILGHNTVFWYRQTMMQGLELLAYFRNRAPLDDSGMPKDRFSAEMPDATLATLKIQPSEPRDSAVYFCASGLVVVGGALYNEQFFGPGTRLTVL.